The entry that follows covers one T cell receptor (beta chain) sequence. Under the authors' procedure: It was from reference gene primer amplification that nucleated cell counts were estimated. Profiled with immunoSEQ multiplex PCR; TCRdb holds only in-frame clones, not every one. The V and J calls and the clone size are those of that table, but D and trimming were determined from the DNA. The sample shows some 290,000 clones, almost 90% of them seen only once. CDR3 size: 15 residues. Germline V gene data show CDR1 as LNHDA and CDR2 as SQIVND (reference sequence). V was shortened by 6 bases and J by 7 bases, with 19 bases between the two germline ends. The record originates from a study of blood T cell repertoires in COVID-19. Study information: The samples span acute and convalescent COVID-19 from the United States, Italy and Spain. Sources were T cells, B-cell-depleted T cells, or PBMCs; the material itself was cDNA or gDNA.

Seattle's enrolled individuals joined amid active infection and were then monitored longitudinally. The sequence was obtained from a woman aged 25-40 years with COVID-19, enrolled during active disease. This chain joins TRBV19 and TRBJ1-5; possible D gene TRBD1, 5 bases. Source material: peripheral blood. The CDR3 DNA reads TGTGCCAGTAGCATAACCGGGACGCGGGGCCAGCCCCAGCATTTT. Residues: CASSITGTRGQPQHF. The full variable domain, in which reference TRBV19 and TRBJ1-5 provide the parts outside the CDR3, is DGGITQSPKYLFRKEGQNVTLSCEQNLNHDAMYWYRQDPGQGLRLIYYSQIVNDFQKGDIAEGYSVSREKKESFPLTVTSAQKNPTAFYLCASSITGTRGQPQHFGDGTRLSIL.